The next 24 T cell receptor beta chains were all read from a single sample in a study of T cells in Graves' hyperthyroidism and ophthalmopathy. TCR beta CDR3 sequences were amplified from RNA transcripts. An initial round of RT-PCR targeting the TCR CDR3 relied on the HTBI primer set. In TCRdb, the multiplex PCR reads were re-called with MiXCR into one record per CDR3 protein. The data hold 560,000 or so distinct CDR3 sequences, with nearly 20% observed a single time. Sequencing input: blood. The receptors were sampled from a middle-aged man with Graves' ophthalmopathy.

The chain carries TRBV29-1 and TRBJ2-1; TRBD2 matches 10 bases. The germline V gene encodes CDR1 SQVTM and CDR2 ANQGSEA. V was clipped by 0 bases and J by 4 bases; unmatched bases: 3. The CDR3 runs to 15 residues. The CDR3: CSVEDRLAGYNEQFF. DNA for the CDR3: TGCAGCGTTGAAGATCGACTAGCGGGTTACAATGAGCAGTTCTTC.

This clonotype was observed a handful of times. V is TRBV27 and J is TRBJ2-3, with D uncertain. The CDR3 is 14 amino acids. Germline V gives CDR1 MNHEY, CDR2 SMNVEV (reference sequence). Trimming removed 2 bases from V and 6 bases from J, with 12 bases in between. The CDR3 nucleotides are TGTGCCAGCAGTTTAAGGGCCTGGGCGGATACGCAGTATTTT. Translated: CASSLRAWADTQYF.

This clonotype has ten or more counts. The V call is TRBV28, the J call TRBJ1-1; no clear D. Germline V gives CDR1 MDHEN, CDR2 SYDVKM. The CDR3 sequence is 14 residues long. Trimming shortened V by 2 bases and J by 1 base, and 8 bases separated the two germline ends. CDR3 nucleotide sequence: TGTGCCAGCAGTTTAGGGTTAGAGAACACTGAAGCTTTCTTT. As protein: CASSLGLENTEAFF.

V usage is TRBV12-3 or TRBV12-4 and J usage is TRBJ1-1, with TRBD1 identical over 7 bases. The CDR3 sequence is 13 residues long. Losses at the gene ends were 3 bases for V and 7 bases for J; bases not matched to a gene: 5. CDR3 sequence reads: CASSFHQGGEAFF. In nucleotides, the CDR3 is TGTGCCAGCAGTTTTCACCAGGGGGGTGAAGCTTTCTTT.

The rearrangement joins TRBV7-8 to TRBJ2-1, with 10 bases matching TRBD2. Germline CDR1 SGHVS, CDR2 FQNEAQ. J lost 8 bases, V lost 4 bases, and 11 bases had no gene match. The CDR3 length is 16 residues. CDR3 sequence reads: CASSWTSGHPGDEQFF. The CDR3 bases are TGTGCCAGCAGCTGGACTAGCGGTCATCCGGGGGATGAGCAGTTCTTC. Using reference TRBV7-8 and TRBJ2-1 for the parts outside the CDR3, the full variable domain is GAGVSQSPRYKVAKRGQDVALRCDPISGHVSLFWYQQALGQGPEFLTYFQNEAQLDKSGLPSDRFFAERPEGSVSTLKIQRTQQEDSAVYLCASSWTSGHPGDEQFFGPGTRLTVL.

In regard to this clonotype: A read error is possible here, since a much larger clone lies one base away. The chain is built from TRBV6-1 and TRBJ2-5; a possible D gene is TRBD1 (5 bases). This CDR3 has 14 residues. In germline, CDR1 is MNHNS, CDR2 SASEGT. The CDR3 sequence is CASSEWGTTETPYF. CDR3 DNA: TGTGCCAGCAGTGAATGGGGCACGACAGAGACCCCGTACTTC.

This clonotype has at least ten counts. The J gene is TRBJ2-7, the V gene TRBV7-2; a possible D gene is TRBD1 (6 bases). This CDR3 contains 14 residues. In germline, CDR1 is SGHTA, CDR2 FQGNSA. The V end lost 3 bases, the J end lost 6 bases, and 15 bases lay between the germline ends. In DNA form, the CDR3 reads TGTGCCAGCAGCTTTAACTTGGGCAGGGGCGAGCAGTACTTC. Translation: CASSFNLGRGEQYF. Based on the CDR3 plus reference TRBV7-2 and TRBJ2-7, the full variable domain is GAGVSQSPSNKVTEKGKDVELRCDPISGHTALYWYRQSLGQGLEFLIYFQGNSAPDKSGLPSDRFSAERTGGSVSTLTIQRTQQEDSAVYLCASSFNLGRGEQYFGPGTRLTVT.

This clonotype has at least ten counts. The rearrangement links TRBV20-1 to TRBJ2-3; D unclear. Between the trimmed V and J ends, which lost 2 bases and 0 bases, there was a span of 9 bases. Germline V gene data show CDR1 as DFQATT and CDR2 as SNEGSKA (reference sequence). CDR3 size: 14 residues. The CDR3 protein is CSARSESSTDTQYF. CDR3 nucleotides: TGCAGTGCTAGATCCGAATCAAGCACAGATACGCAGTATTTT.

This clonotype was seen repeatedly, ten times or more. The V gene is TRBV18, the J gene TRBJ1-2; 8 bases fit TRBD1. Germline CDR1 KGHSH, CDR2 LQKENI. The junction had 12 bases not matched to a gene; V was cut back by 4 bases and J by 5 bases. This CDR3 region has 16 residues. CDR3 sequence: CASSHGSDRAVYGYTF. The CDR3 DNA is TGTGCCAGCTCACACGGCTCGGACAGGGCGGTATATGGCTACACCTTC.

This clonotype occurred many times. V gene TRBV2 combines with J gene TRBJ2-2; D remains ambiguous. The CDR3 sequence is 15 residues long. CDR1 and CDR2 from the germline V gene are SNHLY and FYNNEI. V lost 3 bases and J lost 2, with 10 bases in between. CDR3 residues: CASSDRHKNTGELFF. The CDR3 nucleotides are TGTGCCAGCAGTGATCGGCACAAAAACACCGGGGAGCTGTTTTTT.

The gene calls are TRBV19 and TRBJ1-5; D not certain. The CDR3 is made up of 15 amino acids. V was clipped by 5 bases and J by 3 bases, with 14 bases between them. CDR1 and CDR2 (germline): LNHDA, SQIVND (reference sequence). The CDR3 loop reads CASSGRQILNQPQHF. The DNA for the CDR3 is TGTGCCAGTAGTGGGCGGCAGATTCTCAATCAGCCCCAGCATTTT.

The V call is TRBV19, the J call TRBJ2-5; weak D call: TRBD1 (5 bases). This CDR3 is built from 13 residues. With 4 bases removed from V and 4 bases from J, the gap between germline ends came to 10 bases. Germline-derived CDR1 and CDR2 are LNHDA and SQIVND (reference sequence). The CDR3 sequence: CASSNQGGETQYF. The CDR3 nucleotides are TGTGCCAGTAGTAATCAGGGTGGAGAGACCCAGTACTTC. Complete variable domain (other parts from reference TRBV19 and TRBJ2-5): DGGITQSPKYLFRKEGQNVTLSCEQNLNHDAMYWYRQDPGQGLRLIYYSQIVNDFQKGDIAEGYSVSREKKESFPLTVTSAQKNPTAFYLCASSNQGGETQYFGPGTRLLVL.

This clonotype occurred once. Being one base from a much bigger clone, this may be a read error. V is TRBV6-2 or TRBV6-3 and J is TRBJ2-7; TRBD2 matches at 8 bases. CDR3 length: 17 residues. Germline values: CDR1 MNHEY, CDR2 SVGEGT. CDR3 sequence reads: CACRMAGGYGSVYEQYF. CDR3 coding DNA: TGTGCCTGCAGGATGGCGGGGGGCTACGGTTCGGTCTACGAGCAGTACTTC.

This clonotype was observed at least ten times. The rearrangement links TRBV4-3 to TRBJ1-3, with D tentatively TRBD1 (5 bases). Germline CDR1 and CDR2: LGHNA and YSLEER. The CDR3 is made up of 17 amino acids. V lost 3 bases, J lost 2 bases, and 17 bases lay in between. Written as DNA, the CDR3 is TGCGCCAGCAGCCAGCGCTTCCAGGGTAGAGCTGGAAACACCATATATTTT. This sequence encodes CASSQRFQGRAGNTIYF.

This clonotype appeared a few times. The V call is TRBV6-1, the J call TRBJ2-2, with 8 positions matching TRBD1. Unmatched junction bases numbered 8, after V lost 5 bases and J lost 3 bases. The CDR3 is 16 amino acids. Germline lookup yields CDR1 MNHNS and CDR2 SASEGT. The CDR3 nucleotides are TGTGCCAGCAGTCAGACAGGGGATCTCGACACCGGGGAGCTGTTTTTT. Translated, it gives CASSQTGDLDTGELFF.

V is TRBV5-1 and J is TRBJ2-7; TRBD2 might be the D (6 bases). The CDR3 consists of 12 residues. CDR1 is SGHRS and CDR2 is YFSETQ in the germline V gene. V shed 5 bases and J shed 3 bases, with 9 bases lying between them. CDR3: CASRGLFYEQYF. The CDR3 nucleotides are TGCGCCAGCAGGGGACTCTTCTACGAGCAGTACTTC.

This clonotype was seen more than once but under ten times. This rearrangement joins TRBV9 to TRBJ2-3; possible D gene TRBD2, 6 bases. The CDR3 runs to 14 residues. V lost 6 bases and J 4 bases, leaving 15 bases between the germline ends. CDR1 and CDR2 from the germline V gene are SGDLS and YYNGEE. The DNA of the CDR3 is TGTGCCAGCAATTGGGGGGAGTTCGCAGATACGCAGTATTTT. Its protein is CASNWGEFADTQYF.

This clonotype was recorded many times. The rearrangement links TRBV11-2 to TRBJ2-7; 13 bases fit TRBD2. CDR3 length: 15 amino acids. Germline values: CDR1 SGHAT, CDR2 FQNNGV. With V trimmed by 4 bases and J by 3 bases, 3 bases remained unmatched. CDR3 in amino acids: CASSSTSGRNYEQYF. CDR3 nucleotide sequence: TGTGCCAGCAGCTCGACTAGCGGGAGGAACTACGAGCAGTACTTC.

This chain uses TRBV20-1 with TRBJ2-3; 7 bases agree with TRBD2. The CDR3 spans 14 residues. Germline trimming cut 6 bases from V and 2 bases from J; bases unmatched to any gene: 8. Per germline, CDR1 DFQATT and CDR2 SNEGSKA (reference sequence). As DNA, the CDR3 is TGCAGTGCCGCTGCGCGGGGGTCCACAGATACGCAGTATTTT. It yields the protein CSAAARGSTDTQYF.

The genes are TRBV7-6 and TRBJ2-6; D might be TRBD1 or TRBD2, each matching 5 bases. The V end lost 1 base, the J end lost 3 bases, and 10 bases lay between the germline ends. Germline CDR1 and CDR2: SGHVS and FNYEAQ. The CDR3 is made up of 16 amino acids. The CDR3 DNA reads TGTGCCAGCAGCTTAGTGGGGGTGCGTGGGGCCAACGTCCTGACTTTC. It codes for CASSLVGVRGANVLTF.

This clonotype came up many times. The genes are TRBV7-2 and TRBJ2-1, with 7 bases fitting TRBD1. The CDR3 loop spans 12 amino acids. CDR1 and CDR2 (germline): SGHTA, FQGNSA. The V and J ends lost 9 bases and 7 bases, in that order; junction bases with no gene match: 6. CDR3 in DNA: TGTGCCAGTCGACAGGGTGGGAATGAGCAGTTCTTC. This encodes CASRQGGNEQFF.

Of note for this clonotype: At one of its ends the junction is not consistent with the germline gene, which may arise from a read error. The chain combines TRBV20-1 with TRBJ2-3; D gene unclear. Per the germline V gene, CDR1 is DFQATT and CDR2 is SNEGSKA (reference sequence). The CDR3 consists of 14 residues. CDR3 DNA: TGCAGTGCTAGGGCCTTCATGAACACAGATACGCAGTATTTC. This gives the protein CSARAFMNTDTQYF.

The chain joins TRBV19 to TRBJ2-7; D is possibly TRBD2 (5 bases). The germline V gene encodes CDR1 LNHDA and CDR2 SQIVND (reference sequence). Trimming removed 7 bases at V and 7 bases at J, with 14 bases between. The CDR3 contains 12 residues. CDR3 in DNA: TGTGCCAGTACGGACTCTCAGAGGGAGCAGTACTTC. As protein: CASTDSQREQYF.

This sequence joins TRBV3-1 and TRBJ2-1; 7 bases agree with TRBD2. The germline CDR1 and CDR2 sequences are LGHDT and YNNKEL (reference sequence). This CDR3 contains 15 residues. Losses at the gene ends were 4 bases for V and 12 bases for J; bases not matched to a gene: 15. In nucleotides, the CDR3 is TGTGCCAGCAGCCTCCTCAGGGCGGGAGCTTTAGGGCAGTTCTTC. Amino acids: CASSLLRAGALGQFF.